This T cell receptor (beta chain) was obtained from a study of regulatory T cells in long-lasting Graves disease. CDR3 regions were amplified by Arm-PCR using iRepertoire HTBI primers to build TCR beta libraries. TCRdb reanalysed the multiplex PCR reads using MiXCR and keeps one entry per CDR3 protein. This table has about 540,000 distinct CDR3 sequences, less than 15% appearing once. The CDR3 sequence is 16 residues long. Germline V gene lookup returns CDR1 KGHDR and CDR2 SFDVKD. Study-wide findings and caveats: Owing to a sample size that was small, accuracy may have been reduced.

The time point was: newly diagnosed GD, antithyroid drugs for less than 3 months. After RNA was extracted from PBMCs, the TCR library was made from it. As concerns this clonotype: Its antigen is undetermined. At one of its ends the junction is not consistent with the germline gene, which may arise from a read error.

These data were also reused for a study on T cells in Graves' hyperthyroidism and ophthalmopathy.

The rearrangement joins TRBV24-1 to TRBJ2-3, with D possibly matching TRBD1 (6 bases). This specimen was peripheral blood mononuclear cells (PBMCs), taken at new diagnosis, from a patient treated with antithyroid drugs. The clonotype comes from a man aged 30 to 39 with Graves disease. In DNA, the CDR3 is TGTGCCACCAGTGATCCATACAGGGTTGGCACGGATACGCAGTATTTT. Encoded protein: CATSDPYRVGTDTQYF.